A single sample is the source of the 16 T cell receptor beta chains below, sequenced in a study of T cell repertoires in cytomegalovirus infection. From the reads, TCRdb called clonotypes with MiXCR, one entry per CDR3 protein. The sample lists 150,000 or so distinct CDR3 sequences, 17% seen once, with around a sixth in the top ten. Sequencing was performed on CD8+ T cells from PBMCs. These receptors all stem from a human donor in good health (CMV status not recorded). Some clones in this sample may be carry-over from other donors' samples.

V gene TRBV6-1 combines with J gene TRBJ2-3, with D possibly TRBD1 on 5 matching bases. There are 11 residues in the CDR3. Germline assignment: CDR1 MNHNS and CDR2 SASEGT. V was clipped by 5 bases and J by 9 bases, with 9 bases between them. DNA of the CDR3: TGTGCCAGCAGTCACCAGGGCACGCAGTATTTT. Protein product: CASSHQGTQYF.

This clonotype came up many times. The chain has TRBV20-1 and TRBJ2-3; 10 bases are shared with TRBD2. V dropped 4 bases and J dropped 2; count of bases not matched to a gene: 3. CDR1 and CDR2 from the germline V gene are DFQATT and SNEGSKA (reference sequence). The CDR3 consists of 14 residues. CDR3 amino acids: CSANGLADTDTQYF. The CDR3, as DNA: TGCAGTGCTAATGGACTAGCGGACACAGATACGCAGTATTTT.

V gene TRBV7-9 combines with J gene TRBJ2-1; D remains ambiguous. The CDR3 consists of 15 residues. The germline V gene encodes CDR1 SEHNR and CDR2 FQNEAQ (reference sequence). V lost 8 bases to trimming and J lost 0 bases, with 14 bases between them. In DNA, the CDR3 is TGTGCCAGCCGTCCCCCGGGTTACTCCTACAATGAGCAGTTCTTC. Protein sequence: CASRPPGYSYNEQFF.

This clonotype has just a few counts. V and J are TRBV7-2 and TRBJ1-5; tentative D call: TRBD1 (6 bases). Trimming removed 5 bases from V and 4 bases from J, with 12 bases in between. The CDR3 runs to 14 residues. Germline V gene lookup returns CDR1 SGHTA and CDR2 FQGNSA. The DNA of the CDR3 is TGTGCCAGCAGCGAGGGACACGCAAATCAGCCCCAGCATTTT. Its translation is CASSEGHANQPQHF.

This clonotype turned up a few times. This chain uses TRBV11-2 with TRBJ2-1, with 13 bases matching TRBD2. The trim removed 5 bases at V and 6 bases at J, leaving 10 bases unmatched. CDR1 and CDR2 from the germline V gene are SGHAT and FQNNGV. CDR3 length equals 17 residues. CDR3 bases: TGTGCCAGCAGCGCACGCCCCACTAGCGGGAGGGCCAATGAGCAGTTCTTC. This codes for CASSARPTSGRANEQFF.

In this sample, this clonotype turned up a few times. This chain uses TRBV11-2 with TRBJ2-4; 7 nucleotides agree with TRBD1. Germline CDR1 SGHAT, CDR2 FQNNGV. After removal of 0 bases from V and 0 bases from J, the junction contained 11 bases not matched to a gene. The CDR3 contains 19 residues. The CDR3 sequence is CASSLDYNRGTLAKNIQYF. The CDR3 nucleotides read TGTGCCAGCAGCTTAGATTACAACAGGGGAACCTTAGCCAAAAACATTCAGTACTTC.

This CDR3 is CASSLLAGGPGDTQYF. For the CDR3, the DNA is TGTGCCAGCAGCCTTCTGGCGGGAGGGCCAGGGGATACGCAGTATTTT. The chain carries TRBV7-9 and TRBJ2-3, with TRBD2 matching 9 bases. J lost 6 bases, V lost 5 bases, and 12 bases had no gene match. This CDR3 has 16 residues. Germline V gene lookup returns CDR1 SEHNR and CDR2 FQNEAQ (reference sequence).

This chain joins TRBV9 and TRBJ2-1, with D possibly TRBD1 on 8 matching bases. V was clipped by 3 bases and J by 1 base, with 23 bases between them. CDR1 and CDR2 (germline): SGDLS, YYNGEE. This CDR3 has 19 amino acids. The CDR3 bases are TGTGCCAGCAGCGCCTCGGACAGGGAGGGTGCCGAGTCCTACAATGAGCAGTTCTTC. Residues: CASSASDREGAESYNEQFF.

There are many counts of this clonotype. The chain combines TRBV6-6 with TRBJ2-1; 9 nucleotides align to TRBD2. Germline assignment: CDR1 MNHNY and CDR2 SVGAGI (reference sequence). V lost 7 bases and J lost 8; bases outside the gene matches: 12. The CDR3 is 15 amino acids. Here the CDR3 DNA reads TGTGCCAGCATCATTCGCGGGGGGGCCGTGGATGAGCAGTTCTTC. It yields the protein CASIIRGGAVDEQFF.

This clonotype occurred a few times. The genes are TRBV11-2 and TRBJ1-2, with a tentative D call TRBD1 (6 bases). Germline V gene sequence: CDR1 SGHAT, CDR2 FQNNGV. V was trimmed by 1 base and J by 5 bases, leaving 11 bases between them. The CDR3 is 14 amino acids. The DNA of the CDR3 is TGTGCCAGCAGCTTAGGGTATACAGGGTATGGCTACACCTTC. Its protein product is CASSLGYTGYGYTF.

This clonotype was found many times. J is TRBJ1-5 and V is TRBV19; D perhaps matches TRBD1 (6 bases). CDR1 and CDR2 (germline): LNHDA, SQIVND (reference sequence). Trimming removed 7 bases from V and 1 base from J, with 14 bases in between. This CDR3 is built from 15 residues. The DNA for the CDR3 is TGTGCCAGTAAATGGGGGGCGACGAGCAATCAGCCCCAGCATTTT. It yields the protein CASKWGATSNQPQHF.

This clonotype was seen a handful of times. This chain links TRBV14 with TRBJ2-7; 10 nucleotides match TRBD1. Germline CDR1 and CDR2: SGHDN and FVKESK. V lost 3 bases to trimming and J lost 5 bases; unmatched junction nucleotides: 1. The CDR3 is 13 residues long. As DNA, the CDR3 is TGTGCCAGCAGCCAGGACAGGGGGAACGAGCAGTACTTC. Amino acids: CASSQDRGNEQYF. The variable domain in full, with the rest retrieved from reference TRBV14 and TRBJ2-7, is EAGVTQFPSHSVIEKGQTVTLRCDPISGHDNLYWYRRVMGKEIKFLLHFVKESKQDESGMPNNRFLAERTGGTYSTLKVQPAELEDSGVYFCASSQDRGNEQYFGPGTRLTVT.

The chain links TRBV27 to TRBJ2-1; D not resolved. This CDR3 contains 14 residues. The germline gives CDR1 MNHEY, CDR2 SMNVEV (reference sequence). Trimming left V 4 bases short and J 3 bases short, with 10 bases between. The CDR3 sequence is CASSSRRFYNEQFF. In DNA form, the CDR3 reads TGTGCCAGCAGTTCCCGGCGGTTCTACAATGAGCAGTTCTTC.

This clonotype occurred once. This could be a read error, since a much larger clone is one nucleotide away. The conserved phenylalanine or tryptophan normally closing the CDR3 is absent here, so this likely arose from a read error. The chain couples TRBV12-3 or TRBV12-4 to TRBJ2-4; perhaps TRBD1 as D (5 bases). The V and J ends lost 5 bases and 0 bases respectively, with 14 bases between them. This CDR3 contains 16 residues. The CDR3 DNA is TGTGCCAGCAGTCCCAGGGAAACAGCAGCCAAAAACATTCAGTACGTC. Translating gives CASSPRETAAKNIQYV.

The chain joins TRBV28 to TRBJ1-1; 12 bases are a match to TRBD1. Germline V CDR1 and CDR2: MDHEN, SYDVKM. The length of the CDR3 is 16 residues. V shed 5 bases and J 3 bases; nucleotides not matched to a gene: 7. DNA of the CDR3: TGTGCCAGCAGTCACCGGGACAGGGGGCTGTACACTGAAGCTTTCTTT. This sequence encodes CASSHRDRGLYTEAFF. The full variable domain, in which reference TRBV28 and TRBJ1-1 provide the parts outside the CDR3, is DVKVTQSSRYLVKRTGEKVFLECVQDMDHENMFWYRQDPGLGLRLIYFSYDVKMKEKGDIPEGYSVSREKKERFSLILESASTNQTSMYLCASSHRDRGLYTEAFFGQGTRLTVV.

This clonotype was counted only a few times. The chain employs TRBV7-9 and TRBJ1-2, with D perhaps matching TRBD1 (6 bases). V lost 5 bases, J lost 2 bases, and 15 bases lay in between. Germline assignment: CDR1 SEHNR and CDR2 FQNEAQ (reference sequence). This CDR3 is built from 15 residues. The DNA of the CDR3 is TGTGCCAGCAGCCCTCCCGGGGGCGGCAACTATGGCTACACCTTC. Protein sequence: CASSPPGGGNYGYTF.